This T cell receptor beta chain was recovered during a study of shared clonotypes between healthy human individuals. About this clone: Antigen: not known.

Study conclusions and caveats: Rarefaction analysis demonstrated incomplete sorted-subset sequencing notwithstanding large depth. Only blood was sampled, and tissue TCR repertoires likely differ from blood ones.

The assay was immunoSEQ multiplex PCR, and TCRdb's table has in-frame clones only and misses some. The data contain roughly 720,000 clones, about 90% of them seen just once; the ten biggest clones take up approximately 35%. The germline CDR1 and CDR2 sequences are LNHDA and SQIVND (reference sequence). V was shortened by 2 bases and J by 7 bases, with 11 bases between the two germline ends. This CDR3 contains 13 residues. The V and J genes are TRBV19 and TRBJ1-1; D gene uncertain. The sample taken for sequencing was memory CD8+ T cells from PBMCs. Subset: CD45RO+ cells pooled with CCR7-negative TemRA cells. This clonotype was obtained from a man aged 18 to 35 in good health. Some clones in this sample may be carry-over from other donors' samples. CDR3 bases: TGTGCCAGTAGTATAAAGGCGAGGCTTGAAGCTTTCTTT. Residues: CASSIKARLEAFF.